The entry that follows covers one T cell receptor beta chain sequence. Its antigen is as yet unknown. The CDR3 contains 13 residues. Germline lookup yields CDR1 KGHDR and CDR2 SFDVKD. Trimming pared 1 base from V and 6 bases from J, leaving 9 bases between. Clones were read by immunoSEQ multiplex PCR, and TCRdb kept only the in-frame ones, dropping some. This table holds 100,000 to 120,000 clones, about 91% found once. This sample is drawn from a study of T cell responses to AZD1222 COVID-19 vaccine. Regarding the study as a whole: Clonal diversity was possibly underestimated, and the donors were mostly white British, with more females.

The chain has TRBV24-1 and TRBJ2-7; D remains unclear. The receptor's source is an adult who received the AZD1222 COVID-19 vaccine. The sample in question was peripheral blood, obtained 28 days after the second AZD1222 dose. CDR3 bases: TGTGCCACCAGTGATTTTAAGGGTCTCGAGCAGTACTTC. Protein sequence: CATSDFKGLEQYF.